The 13 T cell receptor beta chains presented below share a single source sample, sequenced in a study of T cell clonotyping in hematopoietic cell transplantation. The data were produced by immunoSEQ multiplex PCR, yet TCRdb's version contains in-frame clones alone and is incomplete. This sample yields 45,000 or so clones, of which roughly 80% are seen a single time; about 5.4% belongs to the top ten. Specified time point: recipient sample about 28 days before transplant, after cytoreduction. The sequencing used peripheral blood mononuclear cells, collected before stem cell transplant. The origin of the receptors is a man aged 55 to 70 with myelodysplastic syndrome. Some clones in this sample may be carry-over from other donors' samples.

The rearrangement uses TRBV7-9 and TRBJ1-4; D might be TRBD1 (6 bases). Germline CDR1 and CDR2: SEHNR and FQNEAQ (reference sequence). CDR3 length: 15 amino acids. Trimming took off 4 bases at V and 6 bases at J, with 15 bases between the two ends. CDR3 bases: TGTGCCAGCAGCTCACAACAACAGGGTCATGAAAAACTGTTTTTT. This sequence encodes CASSSQQQGHEKLFF.

V is TRBV5-6 and J is TRBJ2-1, with 8 bases that match TRBD1. The CDR3 spans 16 residues. From germline, CDR1 is SGHDT and CDR2 YYEEEE. V dropped 6 bases and J dropped 4; count of bases not matched to a gene: 12. The CDR3 nucleotides are TGTGCCAGCAAAAGGACAGGGTCGGGCGGTTACAATGAGCAGTTCTTC. Translating it yields CASKRTGSGGYNEQFF.

The chain combines TRBV30 with TRBJ1-5, with 8 bases matching TRBD1. Per the germline V gene, CDR1 is GTSNPN and CDR2 is SVGIG (reference sequence). The length of the CDR3 is 15 residues. J lost 2 bases, V lost 5 bases, and 8 bases had no gene match. The CDR3 sequence is CAWDHGQGGNQPQHF. CDR3 coding DNA: TGTGCCTGGGACCACGGACAGGGCGGCAATCAGCCCCAGCATTTT.

The genes are TRBV6-6 and TRBJ1-1; 9 nucleotides agree with TRBD1. The CDR3 runs to 14 residues. V lost 6 bases to trimming and J lost 3 bases; unmatched junction nucleotides: 5. Germline V gives CDR1 MNHNY, CDR2 SVGAGI (reference sequence). CDR3 bases: TGTGCCAGCAGCCGACAGGGGGGTGACACTGAAGCTTTCTTT. As protein: CASSRQGGDTEAFF.

V gene TRBV4-3 combines with J gene TRBJ2-7, with a possible D match to TRBD2 (7 bases). The CDR3 runs 16 residues. V dropped 0 bases and J dropped 1 base, with 13 bases sitting between them. Looked up from germline, CDR1 is LGHNA and CDR2 is YSLEER. The CDR3 protein is CASSQEWGGRSYEQYF. In DNA, the CDR3 is TGCGCCAGCAGCCAAGAATGGGGGGGGCGGTCCTACGAGCAGTACTTC.

The DNA for the CDR3 is TGCAGCGGACTACTCTCAGCAGGCGACACTGAAGCTTTCTTT. The encoded protein is CSGLLSAGDTEAFF. V gene TRBV29-1 combines with J gene TRBJ1-1; D is unclear. Germline V gene lookup returns CDR1 SQVTM and CDR2 ANQGSEA. This CDR3 spans 14 amino acids. V was clipped by 7 bases and J by 3 bases, with 18 bases between them.

The rearrangement joins TRBV7-2 to TRBJ2-1; 8 bases match TRBD2. Per germline, CDR1 SGHTA and CDR2 FQGNSA. The V and J ends lost 1 base and 9 bases, in that order; junction bases with no gene match: 11. The CDR3 covers 16 residues. In DNA form, the CDR3 reads TGTGCCAGCAGCTTAGGCCCAACGGGGGGGCATCTTGAGCAGTTCTTC. It yields the protein CASSLGPTGGHLEQFF.

This chain joins TRBV7-2 and TRBJ2-3; the match to TRBD1 covers 8 bases. The CDR3 covers 14 residues. Germline V gene data show CDR1 as SGHTA and CDR2 as FQGNSA. Germline trimming cut 2 bases from V and 10 bases from J; bases unmatched to any gene: 8. CDR3 coding DNA: TGTGCCAGCAGCTTACAGGGGGCGGAGGACGCGCAGTATTTT. Translating gives CASSLQGAEDAQYF. Complete variable domain (other parts from reference TRBV7-2 and TRBJ2-3): GAGVSQSPSNKVTEKGKDVELRCDPISGHTALYWYRQSLGQGLEFLIYFQGNSAPDKSGLPSDRFSAERTGGSVSTLTIQRTQQEDSAVYLCASSLQGAEDAQYFGPGTRLTVL.

This clone was found once. V gene TRBV18 combines with J gene TRBJ2-2; a weak D match, TRBD1 (6 bases). Trimming took 2 bases from V and 4 from J, leaving 11 bases between them. The CDR3 consists of 15 residues. CDR1 is KGHSH and CDR2 is LQKENI in the germline V gene. CDR3 coding DNA: TGTGCCAGCTCACCATTACAGGGACCCACCGGGGAGCTGTTTTTT. As protein: CASSPLQGPTGELFF. Supplemented by reference TRBV18 and TRBJ2-2, the full variable domain reads NAGVMQNPRHLVRRRGQEARLRCSPMKGHSHVYWYRQLPEEGLKFMVYLQKENIIDESGMPKERFSAEFPKEGPSILRIQQVVRGDSAAYFCASSPLQGPTGELFFGEGSRLTVL.

The V call is TRBV7-2, the J call TRBJ2-1; D might be TRBD1 (6 bases). Deletions cut 5 bases from V and 6 bases from J, with 17 bases between. This CDR3 spans 15 amino acids. Germline CDR1 SGHTA, CDR2 FQGNSA. CDR3 nucleotide sequence: TGTGCCAGCAGCCTTTTACCACAGGGCAGCAATGAGCAGTTCTTC. It translates to CASSLLPQGSNEQFF.

The CDR3 protein is CASSLVPDSAVYTF. CDR3 DNA: TGCGCCAGCAGCTTGGTACCGGATTCAGCTGTCTACACCTTC. The gene calls are TRBV5-1 and TRBJ1-2; D remains ambiguous. CDR3 length: 14 residues. V gave up 0 bases and J gave up 10 bases, with 16 bases separating them. Germline CDR1 reads SGHRS; CDR2 reads YFSETQ.

V gene TRBV9 combines with J gene TRBJ1-2; 8 nucleotides match TRBD1. The ends lost 2 bases at V and 6 bases at J; junction bases unmatched: 12. CDR1 SGDLS and CDR2 YYNGEE come from the germline V gene. The CDR3 is made up of 16 amino acids. The CDR3 loop is CASSVDLGTGQHGYTF. Here the CDR3 DNA reads TGTGCCAGCAGCGTCGACCTCGGGACAGGCCAACATGGCTACACCTTC.

The chain links TRBV15 to TRBJ1-5; D remains ambiguous. Trimming cost V 3 bases and J 7 bases, with 10 bases left between them. This CDR3 comprises 13 residues. Germline V lookup: CDR1 LNHNV, CDR2 YYDKDF (reference sequence). The CDR3: CATSSGPGQPQHF. DNA for the CDR3: TGTGCCACCAGCAGCGGTCCCGGGCAGCCCCAGCATTTT.